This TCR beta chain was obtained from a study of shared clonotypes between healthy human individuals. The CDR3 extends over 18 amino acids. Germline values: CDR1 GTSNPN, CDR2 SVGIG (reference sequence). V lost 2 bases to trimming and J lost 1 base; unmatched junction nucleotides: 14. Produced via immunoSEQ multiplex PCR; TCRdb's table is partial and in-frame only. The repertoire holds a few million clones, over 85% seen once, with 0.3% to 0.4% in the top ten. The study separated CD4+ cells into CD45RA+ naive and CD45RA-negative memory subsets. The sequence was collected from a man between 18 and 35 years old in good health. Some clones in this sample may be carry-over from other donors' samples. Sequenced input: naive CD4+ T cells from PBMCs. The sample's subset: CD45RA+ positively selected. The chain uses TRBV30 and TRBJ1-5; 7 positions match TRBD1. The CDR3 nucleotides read TGTGCCTGGAGTAAGAATAGGGGGCAGGTGGCGAGCAATCAGCCCCAGCATTTT. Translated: CAWSKNRGQVASNQPQHF.